The rows below give T cell receptor beta chains drawn from one sample of a study of OX40 agonist ivuxolimab in advanced cancers. Here immunoSEQ multiplex PCR was the method, and the copy in TCRdb shows in-frame clones only, minus some. This table has tens of thousands of clones, 70% to 90% appearing once. The sequencing used CD4+ or CD8+ T cells sorted from blood, collected in a trial of the OX40 agonist ivuxolimab. The receptors derive from an adult with an advanced solid tumor such as melanoma, head and neck, liver or kidney cancer. The CDR3 runs from the conserved cysteine through the conserved F or W. A D gene is named only where the DNA matches it firmly. The size field is filled for only some rows; it gives once, few, many or a size class.

TRBV4-1	TRBJ2-1	-	TRBD2	TGCGCCAGCTCGTCCGGCGGGAGCGGGAGCTCCTACAATGAGCAGTTCTTC	CASSSGGSGSSYNEQFF
TRBV4-2	TRBJ2-1	-	-	TGTGCCAGCAGCCAAGAGGCGGCTTCCTACAATGAGCAGTTCTTC	CASSQEAASYNEQFF
TRBV5-1	TRBJ2-1	-	TRBD1	TGCGCCAGCAGCGTACTAGGGGGCGGTGCATACAATGAGCAGTTCTTC	CASSVLGGGAYNEQFF
TRBV28	TRBJ2-1	few	TRBD2	TGTGCCAGCAGGACCCGTAGCGGGAGACGGTACAATGAGCAGTTCTTC	CASRTRSGRRYNEQFF
TRBV19	TRBJ2-5	-	-	TGTGCCAGTAGCCAGGACAACCAAGAGACCCAGTACTTC	CASSQDNQETQYF
TRBV19	TRBJ1-5	-	TRBD1	TGTGCCAGTAGTATTGAGGGGGCGCATCAGCCCCAGCATTTT	CASSIEGAHQPQHF
TRBV7-2	TRBJ2-1	-	-	TGTGCCAGCAGCCTCCCGGGAAGGGGAGCCTACAATGAGCAGTTCTTC	CASSLPGRGAYNEQFF
TRBV27	TRBJ1-1	once	-	TGTGCCAGCAGTTTATACCCAGGGGACACTGAAGCTTTCTTT	CASSLYPGDTEAFF
TRBV6-1	TRBJ1-3	-	TRBD1	TGTGCCAGCAGTGAAGTTTACAGGGGCACACGAAACACCATATATTTT	CASSEVYRGTRNTIYF
TRBV29-1	TRBJ1-3	-	-	TGCAGCGCTGGGGAACTCTCTGGAAACACCATATATTTT	CSAGELSGNTIYF
TRBV7-2	TRBJ2-7	-	-	TGTGCCAGCAGCTTATCGAATCCAGGTACCTACGAGCAGTACTTC	CASSLSNPGTYEQYF
TRBV28	TRBJ1-1	-	-	TGTGCCAGCAGTTTATCGACAGGCTGGGGGAACACTGAAGCTTTCTTT	CASSLSTGWGNTEAFF
TRBV6-5	TRBJ1-1	-	TRBD1	TGTGCCAGCAGTTACTCAGACAGGGCTGAAGCTTTCTTT	CASSYSDRAEAFF
TRBV6-1	TRBJ2-1	-	-	TGTGCCGGAAGCGGGCAGACTTACAATGAGCAGTTCTTC	CAGSGQTYNEQFF
TRBV29-1	TRBJ2-1	-	TRBD2	TGCAGCGTTGAAAGCGGGAGGGCCTACAATGAGCAGTTCTTC	CSVESGRAYNEQFF
TRBV2	TRBJ2-7	few	-	TGTGCCAGCAAAGGCAATCGCTACGAGCAGTACTTC	CASKGNRYEQYF
TRBV19	TRBJ1-1	-	-	TGTGCCAGTAGTATTGAGATTGGGTGGACTGAAGCTTTCTTT	CASSIEIGWTEAFF
TRBV27	TRBJ2-2	-	-	TGTGCCAGCAGTTCTTTCGCTTTGGGGGAGCTGTTTTTT	CASSSFALGELFF
TRBV6-1	TRBJ2-2	-	TRBD2	TGTGCCAGCAGGCCGGGACTAGGGAACACCGGGGAGCTGTTTTTT	CASRPGLGNTGELFF
TRBV11-2	TRBJ2-5	-	TRBD2	TGTGCCAGCAGCCCCGGGGGAGGGTGGCAAGAGACCCAGTACTTC	CASSPGGGWQETQYF
TRBV6-6	TRBJ2-3	-	-	TGTGCCAGCAGCCTCACTGATACGCAGTATTTT	CASSLTDTQYF
TRBV28	TRBJ1-5	few	TRBD1	TGTGCCAGCAGTCTAGGGACAGGGCATCAGCCCCAGCATTTT	CASSLGTGHQPQHF
TRBV19	TRBJ2-7	-	-	TGTGCCAGTAGTATAGCTGGGGCTATAACCATGGCGGGCGAGCAGTACTTC	CASSIAGAITMAGEQYF
TRBV28	TRBJ2-1	few	TRBD1	TGTGCCAGCAGTTTACCGACAGGGAAGGGTGGGAATGAGCAGTTCTTC	CASSLPTGKGGNEQFF
TRBV7-9	TRBJ2-7	-	-	TGTGCCAGCAGCTTCAGCGGGTCCACCAGTGAGCAGTACTTC	CASSFSGSTSEQYF
TRBV27	TRBJ2-1	-	-	TGTGCCAGCAGTTTACACTCGGACTCGGGGAATGAGCAGTTCTTC	CASSLHSDSGNEQFF
TRBV7-6	TRBJ2-2	-	TRBD2	TGTGCCAGCAGCTTAGTTGGGCTAGCGGGAGTAACCGGGGAGCTGTTTTTT	CASSLVGLAGVTGELFF
TRBV5-1	TRBJ1-1	-	-	TGCGCCAGCAGCTCGGAGCTGAACACTGAAGCTTTCTTT	CASSSELNTEAFF
TRBV6-1	TRBJ2-2	-	-	TGTGCCAGCATACGGAGCGCGAGCGCAACCGGGGAGCTGTTTTTT	CASIRSASATGELFF
TRBV19	TRBJ2-2	-	TRBD2	TGTGCCAGTAGTACTGGACTAGCGGGCGGGGAGCTGTTTTTT	CASSTGLAGGELFF
TRBV5-1	TRBJ2-5	-	TRBD1	TGCGCCAGCAGCACTGGGACAGGGAGCGAGACCCAGTACTTC	CASSTGTGSETQYF
TRBV11-3	TRBJ2-6	-	-	TGTGCCAGCAGCCCAGATAGCTCTGGGGCCAACGTCCTGACTTTC	CASSPDSSGANVLTF
TRBV7-2	TRBJ1-1	-	TRBD1	TGTGCCAGCACCCCGACAGGGGCACCTCCGGCTTTCTTT	CASTPTGAPPAFF
TRBV10-1	TRBJ2-5	-	TRBD1	TGCGCCAGCAGTGCACTCGGGACAGATCACCAGGAGACCCAGTACTTC	CASSALGTDHQETQYF
TRBV7-9	TRBJ2-7	-	-	TGTGCCAGCAGCTTGGATGGGGGGGCGAATTACGAGCAGTACTTC	CASSLDGGANYEQYF
TRBV19	TRBJ2-4	-	-	TGTGCCAGTAGTACCCCCATTGAGGGAGCCAAAAACATTCAGTACTTC	CASSTPIEGAKNIQYF
TRBV2	TRBJ2-7	-	TRBD1	TGTGCCAGCAGGAGACAGGGAGCCTACGAGCAGTACTTC	CASRRQGAYEQYF
TRBV29-1	TRBJ1-2	-	-	TGCAGCGTGTCCCCCGGGACGATTAACTATGGCTACACCTTC	CSVSPGTINYGYTF
TRBV28	TRBJ2-2	-	-	TGTGCCAGCAGGAGCCCATCGAACACCGGGGAGCTGTTTTTT	CASRSPSNTGELFF
TRBV25-1	TRBJ2-1	once	-	TGTGCCAGCAGTGACCCCCTTCCCTACAATGAGCAGTTCTTC	CASSDPLPYNEQFF
TRBV28	TRBJ2-1	once	-	TGTGCCAGCAGTTCTAACAGGGTCGTTTACGGTGAGCAGTTCTTC	CASSSNRVVYGEQFF
TRBV6-5	TRBJ1-5	-	-	TGTGCCAGCAGTTACCCGACCTCGATTCCCCAGCATTTT	CASSYPTSIPQHF
TRBV6-5	TRBJ1-5	-	TRBD1	TGTGCCAGCAGTCTGACAGGGAGATGGCAGCCCCAGCATTTT	CASSLTGRWQPQHF
TRBV6-1	TRBJ2-7	-	-	TGTGCCAGCCAATACGGGCCACCCTACGAGCAGTACTTC	CASQYGPPYEQYF
TRBV15	TRBJ2-1	once	-	TGTGCCACCAGCAGAGATTATTGGGACGGAGGGTCCTACAATGAGCAGTTCTTC	CATSRDYWDGGSYNEQFF
TRBV7-7	TRBJ2-5	-	-	TGTGCTAGCAGCAACGACAGAGAAGAGACCCAGTACTTC	CASSNDREETQYF